This TCR beta chain comes out of a study of cytomegalovirus exposure and HLA in healthy donors. Study-wide background: There were several hundred genotyped donors. Of these, roughly 86% fell in the genetic ancestry cluster associated with self-reported Caucasian donors.

Use of 60 Vbeta and 13 Jbeta primers characterized the PCR. Method: immunoSEQ multiplex PCR; TCRdb's copy keeps in-frame clones and lacks some. The sample carries approximately 140,000 clones, approximately 67% recorded once. With regard to this clone: Its specificity is unknown.

The CDR3 is 16 residues long. CDR1 and CDR2 from the germline V gene are SGHRS and YFSETQ. Trimming shortened V by 2 bases and J by 4 bases, and 18 bases separated the two germline ends. Notes on the study in general: Previous analysis showed most TCR beta V segments were productive about 90% or about 30% of the time. As was reported, the HLA-A and HLA-B alleles of most subjects were accurately predicted from TCR beta sequences.

J is TRBJ1-2 and V is TRBV5-1; tentatively, D is TRBD1 (6 bases). This clonotype was obtained from a woman aged 55-69 years in good health and CMV-seronegative. Sequencing was performed on PBMCs. The chain's CDR3 is CASSLGAGVSVYGYTF. The CDR3 DNA reads as TGCGCCAGCAGCTTAGGGGCAGGGGTGTCTGTCTATGGCTACACCTTC.